The 15 T cell receptor beta chains given below trace back to one sample, sequenced in a study of CD8 T cells in ankylosing spondylitis. One entry per CDR3 protein, called by TCRdb with MiXCR from the 5' RACE reads. This sample yields about 36,000 distinct CDR3 sequences, of which around 6.2% are seen a single time; approximately 12% belongs to the top ten. Sequenced input: blood, either unsorted or a sorted T cell fraction (not recorded which). These receptors all stem from a male donor with ankylosing spondylitis or in good health (not recorded which).

This clonotype has a count of ten or more. This chain connects TRBV24-1 to TRBJ2-3; D gene uncertain. Trimming pared 5 bases from V and 2 bases from J, leaving 10 bases between. The CDR3 has 14 amino acids. Germline CDR1 KGHDR, CDR2 SFDVKD. This CDR3 reads CATSAASITDTQYF. CDR3 nucleotides: TGTGCCACCAGTGCGGCCAGCATCACAGATACGCAGTATTTT.

This clonotype was observed many times. The V call is TRBV11-2, the J call TRBJ2-1; 13 bases are shared with TRBD2. CDR1 is SGHAT and CDR2 is FQNNGV in the germline V gene. This CDR3 has 19 residues. V trimming: 4 bases; J trimming: 1 base; junction bases outside the gene matches: 10. The CDR3 coding sequence is TGTGCCAGCAGCTCCTCACTAGCGGGGGGGGTGCGGTCCTACAATGAGCAGTTCTTC. The encoded protein is CASSSSLAGGVRSYNEQFF.

Ten or more counts support this clonotype. The V call is TRBV18, the J call TRBJ2-7; TRBD2 is a possible D gene (5 bases). V lost 1 base and J lost 0, with 7 bases in between. The CDR3 length is 14 residues. CDR1 is KGHSH, CDR2 LQKENI, per germline. CDR3 coding DNA: TGTGCCAGCTCACCACGGACTGACTCCTACGAGCAGTACTTC. The encoded protein is CASSPRTDSYEQYF.

This clonotype was detected many times. V and J are TRBV7-3 and TRBJ2-2; D uncertain. Looked up from germline, CDR1 is SGHTA and CDR2 is FQGTGA. The V end lost 3 bases, the J end lost 4 bases, and 6 bases lay between the germline ends. This CDR3 spans 13 amino acids. CDR3 protein: CASSFSPTGELFF. CDR3 nucleotide sequence: TGTGCCAGCAGCTTTTCCCCCACCGGGGAGCTGTTTTTT.

This clonotype was detected many times. The chain employs TRBV7-9 and TRBJ2-2; TRBD1 matches 8 bases. The CDR3 has 14 amino acids. Germline assignment: CDR1 SEHNR and CDR2 FQNEAQ (reference sequence). The trim removed 5 bases at V and 8 bases at J, leaving 7 bases unmatched. Here the CDR3 reads CASSARDRRGELFF. As DNA, the CDR3 is TGTGCCAGCAGCGCACGGGACAGGAGAGGGGAGCTGTTTTTT.

This clonotype was picked up many times. The CDR3 spells CASSHGGTNEKLFF. The CDR3 nucleotides are TGTGCCAGCAGCCATGGAGGAACTAATGAAAAACTGTTTTTT. The chain has TRBV7-2 and TRBJ1-4; D uncertain. Germline CDR1 SGHTA, CDR2 FQGNSA. This CDR3 spans 14 amino acids. V was clipped by 5 bases and J by 1 base, with 8 bases between them.

The sample holds many counts of this clonotype. The chain uses TRBV29-1 and TRBJ2-7, with a tentative D call TRBD2 (5 bases). This CDR3 has 14 residues. V was pared by 6 bases and J by 0 bases, with 15 bases between. Germline V gives CDR1 SQVTM, CDR2 ANQGSEA. CDR3 amino acids: CSVALAHSSYEQYF. The CDR3 region has the DNA TGCAGCGTAGCCTTAGCGCATAGCTCCTACGAGCAGTACTTC.

This clonotype has a count of ten or more. The chain is built from TRBV4-3 and TRBJ2-5; D might be TRBD2 (6 bases). In germline, CDR1 is LGHNA, CDR2 YSLEER. V gave up 4 bases and J gave up 5 bases, with 14 bases separating them. The CDR3 totals 14 residues. The CDR3 DNA follows: TGCGCCAGCAGCCCCGGGAGCCAGGCGGAGACCCAGTACTTC. This translates into CASSPGSQAETQYF.

In this sample, this clonotype turned up many times. The J gene is TRBJ1-5, the V gene TRBV5-1; maybe TRBD1 (6 bases). Germline V gene lookup returns CDR1 SGHRS and CDR2 YFSETQ. The CDR3 runs to 14 residues. V lost 0 bases, J lost 9 bases, and 13 bases lay in between. CDR3 amino acids: CASSLETGGTPQHF. DNA for the CDR3: TGCGCCAGCAGCTTGGAGACAGGCGGTACGCCCCAGCATTTT. The whole variable domain, remainder taken from reference TRBV5-1 and TRBJ1-5, is KAGVTQTPRYLIKTRGQQVTLSCSPISGHRSVSWYQQTPGQGLQFLFEYFSETQRNKGNFPGRFSGRQFSNSRSEMNVSTLELGDSALYLCASSLETGGTPQHFGDGTRLSIL.

In its sample, this clonotype was seen a few times. The J gene is TRBJ2-7, the V gene TRBV7-9; D could derive from TRBD1 or TRBD2 (5 bases each). Germline assignment: CDR1 SEHNR and CDR2 FQNEAQ (reference sequence). The CDR3 spans 16 residues. The V gene lost 0 bases and the J gene lost 3 bases, with 15 bases spanning the gap. The CDR3 DNA reads as TGTGCCAGCAGCTTAGCGGCAGGGACCGGAGGCTACGAGCAGTACTTC. This encodes CASSLAAGTGGYEQYF.

This clonotype was recorded at least ten times. The V and J genes are TRBV12-3 or TRBV12-4 and TRBJ2-1, with D tentatively TRBD1 or TRBD2 (5 bases each). The CDR3 is 20 residues long. Trimming took 5 bases from V and 0 from J, leaving 26 bases between them. The CDR3 DNA is TGTGCCAGCAGTCTAAGGGCCGGGACCAATCGACTTAGCTCCTACAATGAGCAGTTCTTC. Translation: CASSLRAGTNRLSSYNEQFF.

This clonotype was picked up many times. In DNA, the CDR3 is TGCAGTGCTAGTATCGGGGGTGATTACGAGCAGTACTTC. The encoded protein is CSASIGGDYEQYF. The V and J genes are TRBV20-1 and TRBJ2-7, with D perhaps TRBD2 (6 bases). The V gene's germline CDR1 is DFQATT and CDR2 SNEGSKA (reference sequence). Trimming pared 3 bases from V and 4 bases from J, leaving 13 bases between. This CDR3 region has 13 residues.

There are many counts of this clonotype. The genes are TRBV20-1 and TRBJ1-1; no clear D gene. The V gene lost 2 bases and the J gene lost 8 bases, with 9 bases spanning the gap. The CDR3 contains 11 residues. Germline V gene data show CDR1 as DFQATT and CDR2 as SNEGSKA (reference sequence). In nucleotides, the CDR3 is TGCAGTGCTAGACAGGCCAGGGAAGCTTTCTTT. This translates into CSARQAREAFF.

This clonotype has ten or more counts. The chain joins TRBV5-5 to TRBJ2-7, with D perhaps TRBD1 (6 bases). V was clipped by 3 bases and J by 1 base, with 11 bases between them. The CDR3 contains 14 residues. Germline assignment: CDR1 SGHKS and CDR2 YYEKEE (reference sequence). CDR3 in DNA: TGTGCCAGCAGCTCGATGACAGGATCCTACGAGCAGTACTTC. Its protein product is CASSSMTGSYEQYF.

This clonotype was found many times. This rearrangement joins TRBV27 to TRBJ2-7; the D call may be TRBD1 or TRBD2 (6 bases each). Trimming pared 5 bases from V and 6 bases from J, leaving 14 bases between. The CDR3 contains 13 residues. Per the germline V gene, CDR1 is MNHEY and CDR2 is SMNVEV (reference sequence). The CDR3: CASSQLRGGEQYF. DNA for the CDR3: TGTGCCAGCAGTCAACTCAGGGGAGGCGAGCAGTACTTC.